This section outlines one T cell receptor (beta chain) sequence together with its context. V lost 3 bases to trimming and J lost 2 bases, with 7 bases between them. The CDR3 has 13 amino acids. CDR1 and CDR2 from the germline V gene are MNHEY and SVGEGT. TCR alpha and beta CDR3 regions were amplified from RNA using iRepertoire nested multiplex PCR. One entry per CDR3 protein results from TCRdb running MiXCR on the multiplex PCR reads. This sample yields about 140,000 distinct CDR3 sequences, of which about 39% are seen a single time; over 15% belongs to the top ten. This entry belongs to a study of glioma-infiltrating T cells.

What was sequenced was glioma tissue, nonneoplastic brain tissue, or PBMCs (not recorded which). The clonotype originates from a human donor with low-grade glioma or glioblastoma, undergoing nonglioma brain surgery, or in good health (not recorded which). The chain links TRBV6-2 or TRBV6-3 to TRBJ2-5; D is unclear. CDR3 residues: CASSYPNQETQYF. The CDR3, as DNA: TGTGCCAGCAGTTATCCGAATCAAGAGACCCAGTACTTC.